The clone carrying this T cell receptor (beta chain) was found many times. Its matching antigen is unknown. The data derive from a study of response to subunit inactivated influenza vaccine. Whole-study findings and limits: The authors proposed limited new T cell recruitment per seasonal influenza vaccination.

From the RT-PCR reads, TCRdb called clonotypes with MiXCR, one entry per CDR3 protein. The sample consists of 610,000 or so distinct CDR3 sequences, approximately 15% of them appearing once. The germline V and J ends were trimmed by 6 bases and 1 base, with 9 bases remaining between them. This CDR3 is built from 14 residues. Germline lookup yields CDR1 ENHRY and CDR2 SYGVKD. This clonotype was sampled from a man aged 45-65 years who received an inactivated influenza vaccine. The V and J genes are TRBV10-3 and TRBJ2-2; unclear D gene. The starting material was PBMCs from blood, obtained approximately 12 days after vaccination. CDR3 residues: CAISENRNTGELFF. The CDR3, as DNA: TGTGCCATCAGCGAGAATAGGAACACCGGGGAGCTGTTTTTT.